This TCR beta chain was found in a study of cytomegalovirus exposure and HLA in healthy donors. Points from the study as a whole: In most subjects, TCR beta sequences reportedly gave accurate predictions of HLA-A and HLA-B alleles.

This CDR3 spans 14 amino acids. V was pared by 5 bases and J by 4 bases, with 14 bases between. The germline gives CDR1 SGHTA, CDR2 FQGNSA. PCR amplification relied on 60 Vbeta primers (plus 13 Jbeta primers). Profiled with immunoSEQ multiplex PCR; TCRdb holds only in-frame clones, not every one. The data show about 140,000 clones, nearly 80% seen once. Worth noting for this clone: The antigen is not known.

The chain recombines TRBV7-2 with TRBJ1-1; D call uncertain. Source material: PBMCs. The receptor comes from a woman between 40 and 55 years old in good health and CMV-seronegative. In DNA, the CDR3 is TGTGCCAGCAGCCGGGTCGCGGGAGGCACTGAAGCTTTCTTT. This translates into CASSRVAGGTEAFF.